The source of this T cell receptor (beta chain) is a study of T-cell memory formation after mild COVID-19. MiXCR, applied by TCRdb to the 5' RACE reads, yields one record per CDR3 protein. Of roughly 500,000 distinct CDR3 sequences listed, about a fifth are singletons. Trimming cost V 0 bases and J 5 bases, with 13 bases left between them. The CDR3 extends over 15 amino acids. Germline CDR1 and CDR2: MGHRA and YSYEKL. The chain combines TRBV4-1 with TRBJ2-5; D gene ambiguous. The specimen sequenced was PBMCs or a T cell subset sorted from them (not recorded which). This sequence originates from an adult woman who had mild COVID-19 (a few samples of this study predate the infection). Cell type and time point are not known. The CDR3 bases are TGCGCCAGCAGCCAAGAGACCACTAATGGGGAGACCCAGTACTTC. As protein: CASSQETTNGETQYF.